A single sample gave rise to the 18 T cell receptor beta chains below, sequenced in a study of blood T cell repertoires in COVID-19. The protocol was immunoSEQ multiplex PCR, while the TCRdb copy is restricted to in-frame clones and leaves out a portion. The repertoire has 370,000 or so clones, 70% to 85% of them found once; the top ten carry more than 0.95%. Sequenced input: peripheral blood. The source is a human donor with acute or convalescent COVID-19. The donor label of this sample is uncertain.

Here the CDR3 reads CATSQGRWEQYF. The CDR3 nucleotides read TGTGCCACCTCCCAGGGTCGTTGGGAGCAGTACTTC. The rearrangement links TRBV7-9 to TRBJ2-7, with a tentative D call TRBD1 (5 bases). CDR3 length equals 12 residues. Germline CDR1 SEHNR, CDR2 FQNEAQ (reference sequence). V was pared by 10 bases and J by 7 bases, with 17 bases between.

CDR3 protein: CASSYSYTTGNEQYF. DNA of the CDR3: TGTGCCAGCAGTTACTCCTACACCACAGGGAACGAGCAGTACTTC. The chain carries TRBV6-5 and TRBJ2-7; the D gene is possibly TRBD1 (6 bases). The CDR3 is made up of 15 amino acids. Germline V CDR1 and CDR2: MNHEY, SVGAGI. V was cut by 0 bases and J by 5 bases, with 14 bases left in between.

V and J are TRBV6-5 and TRBJ1-5, with D hard to call. The CDR3 consists of 15 residues. Per germline, CDR1 MNHEY and CDR2 SVGAGI. V lost 9 bases and J 0 bases, leaving 15 bases between the germline ends. The CDR3 DNA reads TGTGCCAGTACCACGAGGGATTATAGCAATCAGCCCCAGCATTTT. Amino acid sequence: CASTTRDYSNQPQHF.

V usage is TRBV3-1 (or the pseudogene TRBV3-2) and J usage is TRBJ1-1, with 9 bases matching TRBD1. The CDR3 spans 18 residues. V trimming: 3 bases; J trimming: 6 bases; junction bases outside the gene matches: 17. The germline gives CDR1 LGHDT, CDR2 YNNKEL (reference sequence). The CDR3 region is CASSHVTGTGIREAEAFF. The CDR3 bases are TGTGCCAGCAGCCACGTAACCGGGACAGGGATTAGGGAGGCTGAAGCTTTCTTT.

In nucleotides, the CDR3 is TGTGCCAGCAGCTGGCGAGGGGGTAGCAATCAGCCCCAGCATTTT. Translated: CASSWRGGSNQPQHF. This chain uses TRBV7-8 with TRBJ1-5; tentatively, D is TRBD1 (6 bases). V was clipped by 4 bases and J by 0 bases, with 10 bases between them. Germline CDR1 reads SGHVS; CDR2 reads FQNEAQ. This CDR3 is 15 amino acids long.

This clone was observed a handful of times. The chain has TRBV5-1 and TRBJ2-7, with 7 bases lining up with TRBD1. V shed 1 base and J 4 bases; nucleotides not matched to a gene: 14. There are 17 residues in the CDR3. CDR1 is SGHRS and CDR2 is YFSETQ in the germline V gene. The CDR3 nucleotides are TGCGCCAGCAGCTTGTCCACTGGGGCAGGGGGTACGTACGAGCAGTACTTC. This gives the protein CASSLSTGAGGTYEQYF.

This chain links TRBV28 with TRBJ2-7; a weak D match, TRBD2 (5 bases). The CDR3 has 15 amino acids. With 3 bases removed from V and 4 bases from J, the gap between germline ends came to 16 bases. CDR1 is MDHEN, CDR2 SYDVKM, per germline. The CDR3 DNA sequence: TGTGCCAGCAGTTTTCGAGGGCCCGTTTTGTACGAGCAGTACTTC. The encoded protein is CASSFRGPVLYEQYF.

The J gene is TRBJ1-5, the V gene TRBV5-5; D perhaps matches TRBD1 (5 bases). The CDR3 is 14 residues long. In germline, CDR1 is SGHKS, CDR2 YYEKEE (reference sequence). Trimming shortened V by 4 bases and J by 7 bases, and 15 bases separated the two germline ends. The CDR3 here is CASSAEGSQQPQHF. The CDR3, as DNA: TGTGCCAGCAGCGCGGAGGGGAGTCAACAGCCCCAGCATTTT.

V usage is TRBV6-6 and J usage is TRBJ1-6; 7 bases fit TRBD1. The CDR3 spans 16 residues. The germline V gene has CDR1 MNHNY and CDR2 SVGAGI (reference sequence). Trimming at V came to 6 bases and at J to 4 bases, leaving 9 bases not matched to a gene. The CDR3 nucleotides read TGTGCCAGCAGAGATATAACAGGGGTTTATAATTCACCCCTCCACTTT. This gives the protein CASRDITGVYNSPLHF.

V usage is TRBV6-5 and J usage is TRBJ2-1; 9 nucleotides align to TRBD1. Germline trimming cut 2 bases from V and 8 bases from J; bases unmatched to any gene: 4. The CDR3 length is 14 residues. CDR1 is MNHEY, CDR2 SVGAGI, per germline. The CDR3, as DNA: TGTGCCAGCAGTTACGGGACAGGGATTGATGAGCAGTTCTTC. Its protein is CASSYGTGIDEQFF.

The V gene is TRBV11-2, the J gene TRBJ1-1; D is unresolved. The CDR3 covers 13 residues. Trimming stripped 3 bases from V and 8 bases from J, with 13 bases between. The germline gives CDR1 SGHAT, CDR2 FQNNGV. The CDR3: CASSLVQTTEAFF. Written as DNA, the CDR3 is TGTGCCAGCAGCTTGGTACAGACTACAGAAGCTTTCTTT.

V and J are TRBV5-6 and TRBJ2-7; TRBD2 matches 8 bases. This CDR3 has 17 residues. The V gene end was trimmed by 2 bases and the J gene end by 0 bases; junction bases not matched to a gene: 10. From germline, CDR1 is SGHDT and CDR2 YYEEEE. CDR3 residues: CASSFAGGGFSSYEQYF. DNA for the CDR3: TGTGCCAGCAGCTTCGCGGGGGGCGGTTTTTCCTCCTACGAGCAGTACTTC. The full variable domain, in which reference TRBV5-6 and TRBJ2-7 provide the parts outside the CDR3, is DAGVTQSPTHLIKTRGQQVTLRCSPKSGHDTVSWYQQALGQGPQFIFQYYEEEERQRGNFPDRFSGHQFPNYSSELNVNALLLGDSALYLCASSFAGGGFSSYEQYFGPGTRLTVT.

In this sample, this clone is medium-sized. CDR3 loop: CASSFGPPGSSYEQYF. CDR3 DNA sequence: TGTGCCAGCAGCTTTGGGCCTCCCGGAAGCTCCTACGAGCAGTACTTC. The gene calls are TRBV27 and TRBJ2-7; D call uncertain. In germline, CDR1 is MNHEY, CDR2 SMNVEV (reference sequence). The V end lost 6 bases, the J end lost 0 bases, and 18 bases lay between the germline ends. The CDR3 is 16 residues long.

V gene TRBV7-9 combines with J gene TRBJ2-3; 7 bases line up with TRBD2. Trimming removed 1 base from V and 3 bases from J; junction bases left unmatched: 7. Germline V gene data show CDR1 as SEHNR and CDR2 as FQNEAQ (reference sequence). This CDR3 spans 16 amino acids. The CDR3 sequence is CASSLVRTRETDTQYF. The CDR3 DNA follows: TGTGCCAGCAGCTTAGTAAGGACTAGAGAGACAGATACGCAGTATTTT.

V usage is TRBV27 and J usage is TRBJ1-4, with TRBD1 matching 8 bases. The V and J ends lost 5 bases and 4 bases, in that order; junction bases with no gene match: 6. This CDR3 is built from 15 residues. Germline values: CDR1 MNHEY, CDR2 SMNVEV (reference sequence). In nucleotides, the CDR3 is TGTGCCAGCAGTACCGGACAGGGCCTTAATGAAAAACTGTTTTTT. This encodes CASSTGQGLNEKLFF.

This rearrangement joins TRBV12-5 to TRBJ2-1; 9 bases match TRBD2. The CDR3 length is 18 residues. Germline V gene lookup returns CDR1 LGHNT and CDR2 FRNRAP. J was trimmed by 6 bases and V by 4 bases; bases with no gene match: 16. In DNA form, the CDR3 reads TGTGCTAGTGGTTGGCCCCGCCCCGGGACTAGCTTTCGCAATGAGCAGTTCTTC. Encoded protein: CASGWPRPGTSFRNEQFF.

The V gene is TRBV7-8, the J gene TRBJ2-7; a possible D gene is TRBD1 (6 bases). V dropped 6 bases and J dropped 6 bases, with 18 bases sitting between them. Germline CDR1 and CDR2: SGHVS and FQNEAQ. CDR3 length: 14 amino acids. Here the CDR3 DNA reads TGTGCCAGCAGTTCTATATCGGGACATATCGAGCAGTACTTC. Translation: CASSSISGHIEQYF.

The chain uses TRBV30 and TRBJ1-5; 7 bases match TRBD1. There are 14 residues in the CDR3. Germline V CDR1 and CDR2: GTSNPN, SVGIG (reference sequence). The ends lost 1 base at V and 4 bases at J; junction bases unmatched: 4. CDR3 amino acids: CAWSAGQQNQPQHF. The DNA for the CDR3 is TGTGCCTGGAGTGCGGGACAGCAGAATCAGCCCCAGCATTTT.